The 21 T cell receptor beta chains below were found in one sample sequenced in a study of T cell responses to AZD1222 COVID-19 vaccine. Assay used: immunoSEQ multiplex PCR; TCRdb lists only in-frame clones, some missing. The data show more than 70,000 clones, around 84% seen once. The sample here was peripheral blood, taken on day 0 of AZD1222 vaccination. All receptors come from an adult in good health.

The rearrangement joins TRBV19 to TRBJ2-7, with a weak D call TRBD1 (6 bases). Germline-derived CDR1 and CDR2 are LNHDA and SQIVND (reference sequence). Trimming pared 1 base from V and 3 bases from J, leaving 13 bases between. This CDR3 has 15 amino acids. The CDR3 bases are TGTGCCAGTAGTATAGGGGGGCGACCGGACTACGAGCAGTACTTC. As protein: CASSIGGRPDYEQYF.

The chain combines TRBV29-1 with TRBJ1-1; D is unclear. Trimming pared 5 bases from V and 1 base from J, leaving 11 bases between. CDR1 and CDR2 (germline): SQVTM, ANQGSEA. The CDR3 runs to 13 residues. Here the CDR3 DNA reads TGCAGCGTTTGGGAAGGCCCGAACACTGAAGCTTTCTTT. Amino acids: CSVWEGPNTEAFF.

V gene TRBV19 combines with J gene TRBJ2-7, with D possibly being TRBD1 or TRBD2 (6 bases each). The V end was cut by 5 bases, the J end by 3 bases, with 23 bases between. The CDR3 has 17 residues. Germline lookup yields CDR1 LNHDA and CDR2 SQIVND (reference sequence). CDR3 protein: CASSLNARGHTRYEQYF. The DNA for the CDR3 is TGTGCCAGTAGTCTCAATGCCCGGGGGCATACCCGCTACGAGCAGTACTTC.

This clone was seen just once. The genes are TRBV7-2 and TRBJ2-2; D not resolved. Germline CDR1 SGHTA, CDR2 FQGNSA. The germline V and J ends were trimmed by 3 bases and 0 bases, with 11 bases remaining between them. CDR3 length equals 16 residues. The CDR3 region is CASSFSATANTGELFF. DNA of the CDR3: TGTGCCAGCAGCTTCTCAGCGACCGCGAACACCGGGGAGCTGTTTTTT.

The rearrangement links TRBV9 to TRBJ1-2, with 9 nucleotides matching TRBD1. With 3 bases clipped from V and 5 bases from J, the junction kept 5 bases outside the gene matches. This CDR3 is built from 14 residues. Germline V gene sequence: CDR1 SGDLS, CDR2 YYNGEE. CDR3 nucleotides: TGTGCCAGCAGCGCCGGGACAGGGTTGTATGGCTACACCTTC. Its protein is CASSAGTGLYGYTF.

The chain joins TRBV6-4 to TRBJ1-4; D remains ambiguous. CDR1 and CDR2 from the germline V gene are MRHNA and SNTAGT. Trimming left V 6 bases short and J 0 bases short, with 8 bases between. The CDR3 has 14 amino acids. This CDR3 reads CASRAAATNEKLFF. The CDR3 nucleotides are TGTGCCAGCAGAGCGGCTGCAACTAATGAAAAACTGTTTTTT.

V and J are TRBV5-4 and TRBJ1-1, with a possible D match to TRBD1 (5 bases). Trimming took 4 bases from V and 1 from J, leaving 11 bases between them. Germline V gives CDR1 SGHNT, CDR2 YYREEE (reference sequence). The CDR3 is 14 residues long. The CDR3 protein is CASSRETANTEAFF. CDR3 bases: TGTGCCAGCAGCCGGGAGACAGCGAACACTGAAGCTTTCTTT.

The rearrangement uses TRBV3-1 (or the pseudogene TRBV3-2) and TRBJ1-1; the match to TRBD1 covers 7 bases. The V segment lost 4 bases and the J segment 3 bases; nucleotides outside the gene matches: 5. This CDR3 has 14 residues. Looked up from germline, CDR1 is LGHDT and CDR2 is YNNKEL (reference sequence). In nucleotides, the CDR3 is TGTGCCAGCAGCCGGGACAGCCCCGACACTGAAGCTTTCTTT. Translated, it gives CASSRDSPDTEAFF.

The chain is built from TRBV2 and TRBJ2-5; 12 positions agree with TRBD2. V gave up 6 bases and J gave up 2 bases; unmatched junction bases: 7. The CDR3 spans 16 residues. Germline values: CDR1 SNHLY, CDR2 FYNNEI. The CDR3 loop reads CASSSGLAGPQETQYF. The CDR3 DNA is TGTGCCAGCAGCTCCGGACTAGCGGGGCCTCAAGAGACCCAGTACTTC. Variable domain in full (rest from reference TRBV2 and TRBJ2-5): EPEVTQTPSHQVTQMGQEVILRCVPISNHLYFYWYRQILGQKVEFLVSFYNNEISEKSEIFDDQFSVERPDGSNFTLKIRSTKLEDSAMYFCASSSGLAGPQETQYFGPGTRLLVL.

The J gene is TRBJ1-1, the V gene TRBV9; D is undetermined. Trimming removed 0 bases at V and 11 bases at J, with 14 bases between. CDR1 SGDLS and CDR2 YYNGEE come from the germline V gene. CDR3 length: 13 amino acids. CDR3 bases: TGTGCCAGCAGCGTAGGATCAAGGGCGAGGGCTTTCTTT. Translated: CASSVGSRARAFF.

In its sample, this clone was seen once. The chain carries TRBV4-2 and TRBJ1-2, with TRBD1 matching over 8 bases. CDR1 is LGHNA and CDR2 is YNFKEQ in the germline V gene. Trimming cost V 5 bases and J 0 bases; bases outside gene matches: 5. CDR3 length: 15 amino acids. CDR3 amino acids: CASSYTGGANYGYTF. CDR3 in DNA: TGTGCCAGCAGCTACACAGGGGGGGCTAACTATGGCTACACCTTC.

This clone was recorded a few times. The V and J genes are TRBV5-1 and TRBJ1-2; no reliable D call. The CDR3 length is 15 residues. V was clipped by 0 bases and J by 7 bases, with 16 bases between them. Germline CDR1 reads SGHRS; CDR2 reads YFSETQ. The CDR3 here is CASSLGPGLEGGYTF. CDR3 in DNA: TGCGCCAGCAGCTTGGGACCCGGGTTAGAGGGTGGCTACACCTTC.

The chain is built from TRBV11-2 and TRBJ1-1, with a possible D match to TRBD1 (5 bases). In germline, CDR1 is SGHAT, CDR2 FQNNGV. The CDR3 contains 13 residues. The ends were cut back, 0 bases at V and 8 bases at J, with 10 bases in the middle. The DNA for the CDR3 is TGTGCCAGCAGCTTAGATCGGGGCAGAGAAGCTTTCTTT. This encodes CASSLDRGREAFF.

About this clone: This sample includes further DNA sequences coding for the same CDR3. CDR3 DNA sequence: TGTGCCAGCAGCTTGACAGCTAACTATGGCTACACCTTC. It specifies CASSLTANYGYTF. The chain joins TRBV7-3 to TRBJ1-2, with a tentative D call TRBD1 (5 bases). CDR1 and CDR2 (germline): SGHTA, FQGTGA. V lost 3 bases to trimming and J lost 0 bases, with 5 bases between them. The CDR3 length is 13 residues.

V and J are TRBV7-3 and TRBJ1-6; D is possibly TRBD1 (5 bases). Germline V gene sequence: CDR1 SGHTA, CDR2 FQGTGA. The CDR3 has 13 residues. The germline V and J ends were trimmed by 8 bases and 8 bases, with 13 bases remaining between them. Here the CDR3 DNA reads TGTGCCAGCCGGGGGGACGGGGATTCACCCCTCCACTTT. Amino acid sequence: CASRGDGDSPLHF.

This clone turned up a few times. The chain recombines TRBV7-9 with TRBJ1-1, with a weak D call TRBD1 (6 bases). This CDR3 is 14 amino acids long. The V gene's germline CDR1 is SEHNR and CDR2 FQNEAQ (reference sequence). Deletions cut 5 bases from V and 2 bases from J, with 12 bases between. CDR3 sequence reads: CASSNRDTNTEAFF. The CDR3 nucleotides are TGTGCCAGCAGCAACCGGGACACAAACACTGAAGCTTTCTTT.

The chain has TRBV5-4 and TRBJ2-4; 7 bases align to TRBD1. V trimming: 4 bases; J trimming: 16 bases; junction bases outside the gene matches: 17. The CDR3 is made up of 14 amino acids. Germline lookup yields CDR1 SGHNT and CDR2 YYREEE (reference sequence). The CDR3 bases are TGTGCCAGCAGCACCGCTAAAGGGGGCCCCCCCGTATACTTC. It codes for CASSTAKGGPPVYF. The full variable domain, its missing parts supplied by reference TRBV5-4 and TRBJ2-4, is ETGVTQSPTHLIKTRGQQVTLRCSSQSGHNTVSWYQQALGQGPQFIFQYYREEENGRGNFPPRFSGLQFPNYSSELNVNALELDDSALYLCASSTAKGGPPVYFGAGTRLSVL.

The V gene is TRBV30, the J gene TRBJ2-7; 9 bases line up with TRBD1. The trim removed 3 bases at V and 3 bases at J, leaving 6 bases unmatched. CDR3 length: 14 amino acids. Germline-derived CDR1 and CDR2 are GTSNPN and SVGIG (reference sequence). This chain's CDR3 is CAWRKRTGVYEQYF. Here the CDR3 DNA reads TGTGCCTGGAGAAAACGGACAGGGGTCTACGAGCAGTACTTC.

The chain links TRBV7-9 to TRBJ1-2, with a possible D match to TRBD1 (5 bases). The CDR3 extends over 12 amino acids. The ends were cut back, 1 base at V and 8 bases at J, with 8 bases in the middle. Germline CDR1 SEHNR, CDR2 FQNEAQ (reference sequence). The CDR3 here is CASSLDRGGYTF. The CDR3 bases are TGTGCCAGCAGCTTAGACCGGGGCGGCTACACCTTC. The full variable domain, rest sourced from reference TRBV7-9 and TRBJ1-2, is DTGVSQNPRHKITKRGQNVTFRCDPISEHNRLYWYRQTLGQGPEFLTYFQNEAQLEKSRLLSDRFSAERPKGSFSTLEIQRTEQGDSAMYLCASSLDRGGYTFGSGTRLTVV.

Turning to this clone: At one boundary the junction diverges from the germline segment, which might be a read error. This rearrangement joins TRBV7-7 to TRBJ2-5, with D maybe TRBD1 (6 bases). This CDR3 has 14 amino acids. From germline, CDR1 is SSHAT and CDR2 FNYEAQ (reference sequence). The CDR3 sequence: CASSSQGSRETQYF. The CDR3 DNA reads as TGTGCTAGCAGCTCACAGGGTTCTAGGGAGACCCAGTACTTC.

The chain's CDR3 is CASSQGWGGETQYF. The CDR3 DNA sequence: TGTGCCAGCAGCCAGGGCTGGGGGGGAGAGACCCAGTACTTC. This chain connects TRBV14 to TRBJ2-5; TRBD2 matches 7 bases. Trimming removed 3 bases from V and 4 bases from J; junction bases left unmatched: 5. CDR1 and CDR2 (germline): SGHDN, FVKESK. The CDR3 length is 14 residues.